This T cell receptor (beta chain) originates from a study of T cells in Graves' hyperthyroidism and ophthalmopathy. Across the whole study: Peripheral blood was obtained at initial diagnosis, preceding any treatment.

In its sample, this clonotype was seen many times. It was RNA transcripts that yielded the amplified TCR beta CDR3 regions. The study used the HTBI primer set for a first-round RT-PCR of the TCR CDR3. MiXCR, run by TCRdb on the multiplex PCR reads, gives a single entry per CDR3 protein. The top ten hold 7.9% of the sample, which has around 280,000 distinct CDR3 sequences, about an eighth seen once. Reasons for excluding patients were uncontrolled infection, other autoimmune disease, pregnancy or lactation. This CDR3 has 14 residues. CDR1 is SGHVS, CDR2 FQNEAQ, per germline. V was pared by 7 bases and J by 2 bases, with 14 bases between.

This sequence joins TRBV7-8 and TRBJ1-1, with D maybe TRBD1 (5 bases). The source of this sequence is a middle-aged woman with Graves' hyperthyroidism. Sequences were obtained from blood. The DNA for the CDR3 is TGTGCCAGCACCCCCGGGGGGTTCAACACTGAAGCTTTCTTT. This translates into CASTPGGFNTEAFF.